The 30 T cell receptor beta chains presented below share a single source sample, sequenced in a study of human T cells and chemical hapten exposure. Time point: patch test 1, 2 weeks after DPC sensitization. As to treatment: therapeutic diphenylcyclopropenone sensitization with weekly scalp DPC. TCRdb independently ran MiXCR on the RACE reads; one entry per CDR3 protein. The sample includes under 120,000 distinct CDR3 sequences, roughly 11% of them seen just once. Here the sequenced sample was whole blood, taken in connection with sensitization to the hapten diphenylcyclopropenone (DPC). Receptors originate from a woman aged 40-49 years with alopecia areata. Some clones in this sample may be carry-over from other donors' samples.

The sample holds a few counts of this clonotype. This rearrangement joins TRBV6-2 or TRBV6-3 to TRBJ2-3; D is perhaps TRBD2 (6 bases). Germline CDR1 reads MNHEY; CDR2 reads SVGEGT. With 2 bases removed from V and 0 bases from J, the gap between germline ends came to 12 bases. The CDR3 runs 16 residues. The CDR3 loop reads CASSYSASGSTDTQYF. The CDR3 DNA reads as TGTGCCAGCAGTTACAGCGCCAGCGGGAGCACAGATACGCAGTATTTT.

This clonotype was seen a few times. The V call is TRBV29-1, the J call TRBJ2-1; perhaps TRBD2 as D (6 bases). This CDR3 spans 14 amino acids. Germline V lookup: CDR1 SQVTM, CDR2 ANQGSEA. Trimming stripped 2 bases from V and 4 bases from J, with 12 bases between. The CDR3 reads CSVELTSRYNEQFF. The CDR3 DNA reads as TGCAGCGTTGAATTAACTAGCAGATACAATGAGCAGTTCTTC.

This clonotype was seen only a few times. The chain combines TRBV5-5 with TRBJ2-5; 8 bases align to TRBD1. CDR1 is SGHKS, CDR2 YYEKEE, per germline (reference sequence). The CDR3 is made up of 13 amino acids. V gave up 5 bases and J gave up 5 bases; unmatched junction bases: 5. The CDR3 sequence: CASRQQGDETQYF. The CDR3 DNA sequence: TGTGCCAGCAGGCAACAGGGGGACGAGACCCAGTACTTC. Complete variable domain (other parts from reference TRBV5-5 and TRBJ2-5): DAGVTQSPTHLIKTRGQQVTLRCSPISGHKSVSWYQQVLGQGPQFIFQYYEKEERGRGNFPDRFSARQFPNYSSELNVNALLLGDSALYLCASRQQGDETQYFGPGTRLLVL.

This clonotype showed up just a few times. This chain connects TRBV27 to TRBJ2-3; no firm D call. Per germline, CDR1 MNHEY and CDR2 SMNVEV (reference sequence). The germline V and J ends were trimmed by 8 bases and 5 bases, with 17 bases remaining between them. This CDR3 is built from 14 residues. This CDR3 reads CASGVGEPGDTQYF. The CDR3 bases are TGTGCCAGCGGGGTAGGTGAGCCTGGAGATACGCAGTATTTT.

This clonotype was detected a few times. The chain combines TRBV6-2 or TRBV6-3 with TRBJ1-1, with D possibly matching TRBD1 (5 bases). In germline, CDR1 is MNHEY, CDR2 SVGEGT. The CDR3 extends over 13 amino acids. Trimming took 5 bases from V and 4 from J, leaving 11 bases between them. The CDR3 is CASSTRDGTEAFF. CDR3 DNA: TGTGCCAGCAGTACCAGGGACGGCACTGAAGCTTTCTTT.

This clonotype was counted a few times. The genes are TRBV6-2 or TRBV6-3 and TRBJ1-2, with unresolved D. The CDR3 covers 15 residues. Germline CDR1 reads MNHEY; CDR2 reads SVGEGT. The ends were cut back, 0 bases at V and 7 bases at J, with 15 bases in the middle. The CDR3 bases are TGTGCCAGCAGTTACTCGACGGGTCTAATACGTGGCTACACCTTC. This encodes CASSYSTGLIRGYTF.

The sample holds many counts of this clonotype. This chain uses TRBV6-2 or TRBV6-3 with TRBJ2-7, with D unclear. The CDR3 is 13 amino acids. The V gene lost 3 bases and the J gene lost 3 bases, with 9 bases spanning the gap. Germline V CDR1 and CDR2: MNHEY, SVGEGT. CDR3 coding DNA: TGTGCCAGCAGTTATGGACCCGTCTACGAGCAGTACTTC. This sequence encodes CASSYGPVYEQYF.

The chain joins TRBV18 to TRBJ2-7; 7 bases are a match to TRBD1. V lost 0 bases to trimming and J lost 1 base; unmatched junction nucleotides: 6. Germline CDR1 is KGHSH and CDR2 is LQKENI. The CDR3 length is 16 residues. The CDR3 nucleotides read TGTGCCAGCTCACCACCTGACAGGGTAATGTCCTACGAGCAGTACTTC. Translation gives CASSPPDRVMSYEQYF.

V and J are TRBV7-9 and TRBJ1-2, with a possible D match to TRBD1 (5 bases). With 3 bases removed from V and 3 bases from J, the gap between germline ends came to 11 bases. CDR3 length: 14 amino acids. CDR1 is SEHNR and CDR2 is FQNEAQ in the germline V gene (reference sequence). The CDR3 loop is CASSLGEGDYGYTF. The CDR3 DNA is TGTGCCAGCAGCTTGGGTGAAGGGGACTATGGCTACACCTTC.

This clonotype has ten or more counts. The V and J genes are TRBV28 and TRBJ1-1; D ambiguous. The V end was cut by 6 bases, the J end by 1 base, with 3 bases between. The CDR3 totals 11 residues. Germline CDR1 reads MDHEN; CDR2 reads SYDVKM. The CDR3 region is CASSTNTEAFF. The CDR3 nucleotides are TGTGCCAGCAGCACGAACACTGAAGCTTTCTTT.

This clonotype was detected ten times or more. V usage is TRBV4-3 and J usage is TRBJ2-1; D not resolved. This CDR3 region has 15 residues. Trimming pared 0 bases from V and 10 bases from J, leaving 16 bases between. Per germline, CDR1 LGHNA and CDR2 YSLEER. The CDR3 loop reads CASSQEGGAAEEQFF. In DNA, the CDR3 is TGCGCCAGCAGCCAAGAGGGCGGTGCCGCGGAAGAGCAGTTCTTC.

This clonotype was counted ten times or more. The chain couples TRBV20-1 to TRBJ2-1, with D unresolved. The CDR3 is 12 residues long. Germline V gene sequence: CDR1 DFQATT, CDR2 SNEGSKA (reference sequence). Trimming cost V 3 bases and J 6 bases, with 9 bases left between them. The CDR3 DNA reads TGCAGTGCTAGTGCCCTTCCCAATGAGCAGTTCTTC. This sequence encodes CSASALPNEQFF.

This clonotype was seen ten or more times. This rearrangement joins TRBV20-1 to TRBJ2-2, with TRBD1 matching 11 bases. Trimming removed 5 bases from V and 6 bases from J; junction bases left unmatched: 2. Germline assignment: CDR1 DFQATT and CDR2 SNEGSKA (reference sequence). The CDR3 totals 13 residues. The CDR3 bases are TGCAGTGCTTGGGGACAGGGGGCCGGGGAGCTGTTTTTT. This gives the protein CSAWGQGAGELFF.

The sample holds a few counts of this clonotype. The chain couples TRBV4-2 to TRBJ2-2; no reliable D call. Trimming removed 0 bases at V and 8 bases at J, with 10 bases between. The CDR3 is made up of 14 amino acids. The V gene's germline CDR1 is LGHNA and CDR2 YNFKEQ. The CDR3 here is CASSQEGGQGELFF. The CDR3 nucleotides are TGTGCCAGCAGCCAAGAGGGCGGTCAAGGGGAGCTGTTTTTT.

This clonotype was counted many times. This chain links TRBV20-1 with TRBJ1-1, with 11 nucleotides matching TRBD1. The CDR3 has 17 residues. The germline V gene encodes CDR1 DFQATT and CDR2 SNEGSKA (reference sequence). The junction had 10 bases not matched to a gene; V was cut back by 3 bases and J by 1 base. The CDR3 bases are TGCAGTGCTAGGTCCGGGACAGGGGGTCTCGGGAACACTGAAGCTTTCTTT. Its protein product is CSARSGTGGLGNTEAFF.

There are a few counts of this clonotype. The V call is TRBV7-2, the J call TRBJ1-1; unclear D gene. There are 13 residues in the CDR3. V was cut by 5 bases and J by 1 base, with 8 bases left in between. Germline CDR1 SGHTA, CDR2 FQGNSA. CDR3 region: CASSTTRNTEAFF. The CDR3 region has the DNA TGTGCCAGCAGCACTACACGGAACACTGAAGCTTTCTTT. Full variable domain (rest looked up from reference TRBV7-2 and TRBJ1-1): GAGVSQSPSNKVTEKGKDVELRCDPISGHTALYWYRQSLGQGLEFLIYFQGNSAPDKSGLPSDRFSAERTGGSVSTLTIQRTQQEDSAVYLCASSTTRNTEAFFGQGTRLTVV.

This clonotype occurred a few times. The chain uses TRBV30 and TRBJ2-1; D ambiguous. The CDR3 consists of 12 residues. The germline CDR1 and CDR2 sequences are GTSNPN and SVGIG (reference sequence). The V end lost 0 bases, the J end lost 9 bases, and 9 bases lay between the germline ends. The CDR3 DNA reads as TGTGCCTGGAGTGTAATGCCCCGTGAGCAGTTCTTC. This gives the protein CAWSVMPREQFF.

At least ten counts were recorded for this clonotype. The chain links TRBV9 to TRBJ2-7, with D hard to call. Looked up from germline, CDR1 is SGDLS and CDR2 is YYNGEE. This CDR3 is built from 14 residues. Trimming removed 0 bases at V and 7 bases at J, with 14 bases between. CDR3 region: CASSVAPSPREQYF. The CDR3 region has the DNA TGTGCCAGCAGCGTAGCCCCCAGTCCTAGGGAGCAGTACTTC.

This clonotype has a count of ten or more. The chain joins TRBV18 to TRBJ1-1; no clear D. CDR1 is KGHSH and CDR2 is LQKENI in the germline V gene. The CDR3 sequence is 13 residues long. The V gene lost 6 bases and the J gene lost 0 bases, with 8 bases spanning the gap. Here the CDR3 reads CASSPDMNTEAFF. The CDR3 DNA reads TGTGCCAGCTCCCCCGACATGAACACTGAAGCTTTCTTT.

In this sample, this clonotype turned up a few times. The chain carries TRBV30 and TRBJ1-1, with a possible D match to TRBD1 (6 bases). The germline gives CDR1 GTSNPN, CDR2 SVGIG (reference sequence). This CDR3 is built from 12 residues. Trimming took 4 bases from V and 11 from J, leaving 17 bases between them. In DNA form, the CDR3 reads TGTGCCTGGACCAGATCCCAGGGGAAGGCTTTCTTT. Its translation is CAWTRSQGKAFF.

This clonotype appeared many times. CDR3 region: CASSDSQGEVSSYNEQFF. In nucleotides, the CDR3 is TGTGCCAGCAGTGATTCTCAGGGTGAAGTCTCCTCCTACAATGAGCAGTTCTTC. This chain uses TRBV25-1 with TRBJ2-1; D is perhaps TRBD1 (5 bases). The CDR3 loop spans 18 amino acids. Looked up from germline, CDR1 is MGHDK and CDR2 is SYGVNS. V lost 3 bases and J lost 0, with 18 bases in between.

This clonotype turned up a few times. The chain employs TRBV29-1 and TRBJ2-7; 8 positions agree with TRBD2. The CDR3 spans 15 residues. Germline loops: CDR1 SQVTM, CDR2 ANQGSEA. V trimming: 1 base; J trimming: 1 base; junction bases outside the gene matches: 6. The chain's CDR3 is CSVEGKAGVSYEQYF. The CDR3 nucleotides read TGCAGCGTTGAAGGGAAAGCGGGAGTATCCTACGAGCAGTACTTC.

The chain uses TRBV20-1 and TRBJ2-2; D not resolved. V was pared by 2 bases and J by 4 bases, with 14 bases between. Germline V gene lookup returns CDR1 DFQATT and CDR2 SNEGSKA (reference sequence). The CDR3 extends over 15 amino acids. CDR3 region: CSARRPISGTGELFF. In DNA form, the CDR3 reads TGCAGTGCTAGACGTCCAATCTCGGGCACCGGGGAGCTGTTTTTT.

This clonotype was seen a few times. The chain employs TRBV11-2 and TRBJ1-2; D possibly corresponds to TRBD1 (5 bases). CDR1 and CDR2 from the germline V gene are SGHAT and FQNNGV. V was cut by 3 bases and J by 2 bases, with 10 bases left in between. The CDR3 is 14 amino acids. CDR3 bases: TGTGCCAGCAGCTTGGGGGGATACAACTATGGCTACACCTTC. Translating it yields CASSLGGYNYGYTF.

In this sample, this clonotype turned up a few times. The junction departs from germline at one end; a sequencing error may be responsible. The rearrangement joins TRBV7-8 to TRBJ2-1; 8 bases match TRBD1. Per the germline V gene, CDR1 is SGHVS and CDR2 is FQNEAQ. This CDR3 comprises 17 residues. CDR3 in amino acids: CASSRGQGANSFNEQFF. The CDR3 DNA sequence: TGTGCCAGCAGCAGAGGACAGGGAGCTAACTCCTTCAATGAGCAGTTCTTC.

This clonotype was counted ten times or more. This rearrangement joins TRBV27 to TRBJ1-1; the D gene is possibly TRBD1 (6 bases). This CDR3 has 13 residues. The V and J ends lost 5 bases and 7 bases respectively, with 14 bases between them. Germline-derived CDR1 and CDR2 are MNHEY and SMNVEV (reference sequence). The CDR3, as DNA: TGTGCCAGCAGTCCCGGCGGGGGCTTTGAAGCTTTCTTT. Translation: CASSPGGGFEAFF.

This clonotype was picked up many times. The chain joins TRBV18 to TRBJ2-2; D possibly matches TRBD1 or TRBD2 (5 bases each). Germline V gene sequence: CDR1 KGHSH, CDR2 LQKENI. This CDR3 has 14 amino acids. Trimming stripped 2 bases from V and 9 bases from J, with 13 bases between. DNA of the CDR3: TGTGCCAGCTCACCAGGGAGCCAGGGAAGGGAGCTGTTTTTT. Its translation is CASSPGSQGRELFF.

This clonotype was seen many times. The chain couples TRBV18 to TRBJ1-1, with D perhaps matching TRBD1 (6 bases). Trimming took off 2 bases at V and 4 bases at J, with 14 bases between the two ends. CDR3 size: 15 residues. Germline V gives CDR1 KGHSH, CDR2 LQKENI. CDR3 sequence reads: CASSPSQGQVTEAFF. The CDR3 DNA is TGTGCCAGCTCACCATCACAGGGACAAGTCACTGAAGCTTTCTTT.

The rearrangement links TRBV18 to TRBJ2-6, with 10 nucleotides matching TRBD1. V shed 4 bases, J shed 3 bases, and the junction held 6 bases outside the gene matches. Germline V lookup: CDR1 KGHSH, CDR2 LQKENI. The CDR3 totals 17 residues. The CDR3 sequence: CASSRGQGYDGANVLTF. The CDR3 region has the DNA TGTGCCAGCTCACGGGGACAGGGGTATGATGGGGCCAACGTCCTGACTTTC.

With regard to this clonotype: A much larger clone is a single base away; this may be a read error. J is TRBJ2-7 and V is TRBV19; D is possibly TRBD2 (6 bases). The CDR3 extends over 15 amino acids. Germline lookup yields CDR1 LNHDA and CDR2 SQIVND (reference sequence). CDR3 sequence reads: CASRSVGGPSYGQYF. The CDR3 nucleotides are TGTGCCAGTAGGTCAGTGGGAGGCCCTTCCTACGGGCAGTACTTC.